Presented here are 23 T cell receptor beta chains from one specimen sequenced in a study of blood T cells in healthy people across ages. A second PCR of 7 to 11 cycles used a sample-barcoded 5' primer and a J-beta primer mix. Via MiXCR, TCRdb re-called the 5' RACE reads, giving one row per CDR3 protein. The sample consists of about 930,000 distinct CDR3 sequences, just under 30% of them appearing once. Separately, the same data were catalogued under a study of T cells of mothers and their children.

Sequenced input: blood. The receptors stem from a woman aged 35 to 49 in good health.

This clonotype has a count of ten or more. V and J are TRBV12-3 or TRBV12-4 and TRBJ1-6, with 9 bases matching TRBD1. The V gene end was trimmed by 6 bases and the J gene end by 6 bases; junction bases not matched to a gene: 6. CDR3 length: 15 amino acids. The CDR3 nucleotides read TGTGCCAGCAGCCTTGGACAGGGGCTTAATTCACCCCTCCACTTT. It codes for CASSLGQGLNSPLHF.

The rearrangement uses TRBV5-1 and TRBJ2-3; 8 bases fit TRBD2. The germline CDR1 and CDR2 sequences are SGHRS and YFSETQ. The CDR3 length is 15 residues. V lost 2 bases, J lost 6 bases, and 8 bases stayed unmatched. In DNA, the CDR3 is TGCGCCAGCAGCTTAGGGAGGTCTAGCGGGGATACGCAGTATTTT. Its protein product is CASSLGRSSGDTQYF. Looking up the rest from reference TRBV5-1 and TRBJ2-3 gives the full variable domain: KAGVTQTPRYLIKTRGQQVTLSCSPISGHRSVSWYQQTPGQGLQFLFEYFSETQRNKGNFPGRFSGRQFSNSRSEMNVSTLELGDSALYLCASSLGRSSGDTQYFGPGTRLTVL.

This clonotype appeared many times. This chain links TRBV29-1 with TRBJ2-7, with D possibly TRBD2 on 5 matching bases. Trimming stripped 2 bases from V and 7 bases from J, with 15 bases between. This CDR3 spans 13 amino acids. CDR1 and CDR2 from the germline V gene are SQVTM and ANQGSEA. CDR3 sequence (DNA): TGCAGCGTTGAAAGGACGGGGTTTGGTGAGCAGTACTTC. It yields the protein CSVERTGFGEQYF.

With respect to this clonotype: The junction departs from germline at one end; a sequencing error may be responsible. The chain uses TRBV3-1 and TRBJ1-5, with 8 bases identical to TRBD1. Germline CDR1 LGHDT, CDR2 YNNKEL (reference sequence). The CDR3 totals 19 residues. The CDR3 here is CTSSQEGYGQGGRNQPQHF. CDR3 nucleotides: TGTACCAGCAGCCAAGAGGGTTATGGACAGGGAGGCCGCAATCAGCCCCAGCATTTT.

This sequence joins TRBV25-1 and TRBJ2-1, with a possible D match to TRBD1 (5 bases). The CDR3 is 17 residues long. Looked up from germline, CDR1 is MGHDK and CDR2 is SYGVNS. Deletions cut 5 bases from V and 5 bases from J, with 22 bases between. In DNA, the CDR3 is TGTGCCAGCAGTACTATATCTGAGTTAGGACATAACAATGAGCAGTTCTTC. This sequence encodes CASSTISELGHNNEQFF.

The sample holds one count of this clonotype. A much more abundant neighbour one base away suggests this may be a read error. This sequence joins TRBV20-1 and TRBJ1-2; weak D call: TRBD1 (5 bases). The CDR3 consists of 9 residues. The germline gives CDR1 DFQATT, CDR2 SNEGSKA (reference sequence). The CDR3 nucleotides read TGCAGTGCCGGGGCTGGCTGCACCTTC. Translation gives CSAGAGCTF.

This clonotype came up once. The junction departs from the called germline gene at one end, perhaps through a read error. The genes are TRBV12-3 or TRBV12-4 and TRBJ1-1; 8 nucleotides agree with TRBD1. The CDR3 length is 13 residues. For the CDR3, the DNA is TGTGTCAGCAGTTTACAGGGGGGTGTTGAAGCTTTCTTT. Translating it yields CVSSLQGGVEAFF.

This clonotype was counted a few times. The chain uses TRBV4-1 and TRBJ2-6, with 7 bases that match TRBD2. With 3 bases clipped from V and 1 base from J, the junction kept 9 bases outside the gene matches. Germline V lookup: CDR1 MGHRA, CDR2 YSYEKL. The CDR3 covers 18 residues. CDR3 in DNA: TGCGCCAGCAGCCAGAACCGGGGGGATCCGTCTGGGGCCAACGTCCTGACTTTC. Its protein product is CASSQNRGDPSGANVLTF.

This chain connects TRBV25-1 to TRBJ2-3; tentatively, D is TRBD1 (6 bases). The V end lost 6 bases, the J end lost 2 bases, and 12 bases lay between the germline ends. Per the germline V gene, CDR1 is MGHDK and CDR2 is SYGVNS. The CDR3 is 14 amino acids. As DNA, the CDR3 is TGTGCCAGCAGGGAACAGGGCGCCACAGATACGCAGTATTTT. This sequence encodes CASREQGATDTQYF.

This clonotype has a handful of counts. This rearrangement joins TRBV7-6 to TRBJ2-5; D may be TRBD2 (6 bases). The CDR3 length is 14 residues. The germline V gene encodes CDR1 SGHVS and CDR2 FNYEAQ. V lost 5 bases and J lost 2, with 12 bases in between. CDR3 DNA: TGTGCCAGCAGCCTTATTAGCGGTCAAGAGACCCAGTACTTC. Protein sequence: CASSLISGQETQYF.

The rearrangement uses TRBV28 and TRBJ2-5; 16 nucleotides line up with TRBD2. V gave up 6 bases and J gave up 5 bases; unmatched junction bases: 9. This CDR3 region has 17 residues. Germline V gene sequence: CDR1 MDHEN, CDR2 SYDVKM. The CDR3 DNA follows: TGTGCCAGCAGACCGGGACTAGCGGGGGGGCTTGCGGAGACCCAGTACTTC. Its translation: CASRPGLAGGLAETQYF.

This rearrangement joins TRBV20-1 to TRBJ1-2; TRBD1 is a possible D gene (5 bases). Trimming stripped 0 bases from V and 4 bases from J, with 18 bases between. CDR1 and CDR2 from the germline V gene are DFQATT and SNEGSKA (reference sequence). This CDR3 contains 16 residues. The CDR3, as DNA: TGCAGTGCTAGAGATCGTCCCGCAGGGTTCCGCTATGGCTACACCTTC. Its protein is CSARDRPAGFRYGYTF.

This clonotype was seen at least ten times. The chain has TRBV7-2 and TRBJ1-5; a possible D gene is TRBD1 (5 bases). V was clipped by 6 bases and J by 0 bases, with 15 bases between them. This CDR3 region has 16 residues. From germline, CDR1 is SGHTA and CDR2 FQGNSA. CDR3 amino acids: CASRGRGTYSNQPQHF. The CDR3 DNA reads TGTGCCAGCAGGGGACGGGGGACTTATAGCAATCAGCCCCAGCATTTT.

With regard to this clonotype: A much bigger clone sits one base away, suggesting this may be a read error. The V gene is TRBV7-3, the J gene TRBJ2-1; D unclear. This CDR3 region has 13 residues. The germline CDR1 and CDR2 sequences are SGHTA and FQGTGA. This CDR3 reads CASSSYQHNERFF. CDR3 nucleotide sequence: TGTGCCAGCAGCTCATACCAACACAATGAGCGGTTCTTC.

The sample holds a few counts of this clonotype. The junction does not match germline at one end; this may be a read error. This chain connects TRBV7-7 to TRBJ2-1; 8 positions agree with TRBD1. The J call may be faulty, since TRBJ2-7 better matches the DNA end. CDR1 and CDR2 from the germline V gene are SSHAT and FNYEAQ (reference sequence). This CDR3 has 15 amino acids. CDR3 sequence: CASSLGTGAYNEQYF. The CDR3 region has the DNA TGTGCTAGCAGCTTAGGGACAGGTGCCTACAATGAGCAGTACTTC.

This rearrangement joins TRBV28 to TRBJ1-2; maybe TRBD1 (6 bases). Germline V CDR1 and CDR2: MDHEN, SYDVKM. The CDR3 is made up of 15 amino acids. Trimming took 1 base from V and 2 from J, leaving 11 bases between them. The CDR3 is CASSLSGGHNYGYTF. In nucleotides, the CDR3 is TGTGCCAGCAGTTTATCCGGGGGCCACAACTATGGCTACACCTTC.

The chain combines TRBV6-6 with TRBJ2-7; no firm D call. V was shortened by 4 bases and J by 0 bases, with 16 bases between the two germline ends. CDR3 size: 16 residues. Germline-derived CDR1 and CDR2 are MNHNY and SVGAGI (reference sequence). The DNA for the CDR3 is TGTGCCAGCAGTTCATACTCGGCCGGCCGCTCCTACGAGCAGTACTTC. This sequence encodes CASSSYSAGRSYEQYF.

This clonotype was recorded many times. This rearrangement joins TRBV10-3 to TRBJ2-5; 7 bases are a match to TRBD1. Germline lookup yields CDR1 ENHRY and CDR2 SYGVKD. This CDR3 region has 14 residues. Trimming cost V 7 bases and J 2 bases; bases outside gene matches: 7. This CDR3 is CAIKEPGQQETQYF. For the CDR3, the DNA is TGTGCCATCAAAGAACCGGGACAGCAAGAGACCCAGTACTTC.

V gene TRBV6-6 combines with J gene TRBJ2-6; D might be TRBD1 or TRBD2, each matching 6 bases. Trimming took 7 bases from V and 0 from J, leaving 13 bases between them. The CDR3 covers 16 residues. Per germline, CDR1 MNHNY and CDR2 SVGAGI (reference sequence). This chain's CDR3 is CASTLKGGSGANVLTF. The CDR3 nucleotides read TGTGCCAGCACCCTGAAGGGGGGCTCTGGGGCCAACGTCCTGACTTTC.

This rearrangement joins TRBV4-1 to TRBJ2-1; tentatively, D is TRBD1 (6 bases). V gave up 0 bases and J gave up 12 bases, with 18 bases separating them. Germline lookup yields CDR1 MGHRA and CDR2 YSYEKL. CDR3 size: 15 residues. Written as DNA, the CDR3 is TGCGCCAGCAGCCAAGATCAAATCGGGACACTGCGGCAGTTCTTC. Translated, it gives CASSQDQIGTLRQFF.

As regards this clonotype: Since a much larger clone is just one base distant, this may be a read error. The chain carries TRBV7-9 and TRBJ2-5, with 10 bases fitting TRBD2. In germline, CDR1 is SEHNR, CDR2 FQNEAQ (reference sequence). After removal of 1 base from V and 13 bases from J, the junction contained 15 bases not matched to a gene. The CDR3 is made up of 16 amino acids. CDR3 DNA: TGTGCCAGCAGCTTAGTTTCCCCGGCTAGCGGGGGACAAGGGTACTTC. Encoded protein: CASSLVSPASGGQGYF.

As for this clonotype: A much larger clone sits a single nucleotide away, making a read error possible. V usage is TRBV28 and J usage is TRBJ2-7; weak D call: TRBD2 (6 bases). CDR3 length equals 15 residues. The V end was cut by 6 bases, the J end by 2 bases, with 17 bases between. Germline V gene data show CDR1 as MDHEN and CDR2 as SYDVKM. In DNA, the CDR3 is TGTGCCAGCAGACAAATCGGGACTGGAACCTACGAGCAGTACTTC. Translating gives CASRQIGTGTYEQYF.

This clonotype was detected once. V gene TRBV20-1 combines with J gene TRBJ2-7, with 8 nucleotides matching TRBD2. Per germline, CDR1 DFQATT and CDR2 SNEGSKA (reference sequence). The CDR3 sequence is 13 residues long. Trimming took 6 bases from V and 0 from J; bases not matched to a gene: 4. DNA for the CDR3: TGCAGTGCCCAGAGCGGGAGCTCCTACGAGCAGTACTTC. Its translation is CSAQSGSSYEQYF.